The clone carrying this TCR beta chain was seen just once. The sample comes from a study of blood T cell repertoires in COVID-19. Libraries were prepared by immunoSEQ multiplex PCR; TCRdb keeps only in-frame clonotypes and omits some of them. The table lists almost 200,000 clones, around 81% of them singletons. V lost 0 bases and J lost 2; bases outside the gene matches: 0. This CDR3 is 15 amino acids long. Germline loops: CDR1 ENHRY, CDR2 SYGVKD. Specimen: peripheral blood. The sequence came from a man aged 60-69 years with COVID-19, enrolled during active disease. This rearrangement joins TRBV10-3 to TRBJ1-4; 7 bases are a match to TRBD1. In DNA, the CDR3 is TGTGCCATCAGTGAGTCGGGACAGACTAATGAAAAACTGTTTTTT. Residues: CAISESGQTNEKLFF.